This TCR beta chain derives from a study of control samples from healthy donors and cancer patients. Some clones are missing from TCRdb's copy, which holds only in-frame ones; the method was immunoSEQ multiplex PCR. Of about 180,000 clones listed, 90% are singletons. CDR1 and CDR2 (germline): SEHNR, FQNEAQ (reference sequence). This CDR3 spans 15 amino acids. V gave up 10 bases and J gave up 6 bases; unmatched junction bases: 14. Sequencing used blood. This clonotype originated in a woman aged 45-60 years in good health. The rearrangement uses TRBV7-9 and TRBJ2-3; 9 bases match TRBD2. CDR3 sequence (DNA): TGTGCCATTACAACTGGCGGGGGGGCAGCCGATACGCAGTATTTT. Translating it yields CAITTGGGAADTQYF.